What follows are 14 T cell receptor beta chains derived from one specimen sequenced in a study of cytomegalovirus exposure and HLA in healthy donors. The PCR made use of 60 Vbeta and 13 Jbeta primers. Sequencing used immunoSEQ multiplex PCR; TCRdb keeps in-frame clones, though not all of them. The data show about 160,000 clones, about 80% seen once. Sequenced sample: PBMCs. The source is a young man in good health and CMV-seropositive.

CDR3 region: CASSFTRDRVAEQYF. CDR3 coding DNA: TGCGCCAGCAGCTTCACTCGGGACAGGGTAGCCGAGCAGTACTTC. The rearrangement uses TRBV5-1 and TRBJ2-7; 9 positions match TRBD1. J was trimmed by 6 bases and V by 2 bases; bases with no gene match: 9. The CDR3 has 15 residues. CDR1 is SGHRS, CDR2 YFSETQ, per germline.

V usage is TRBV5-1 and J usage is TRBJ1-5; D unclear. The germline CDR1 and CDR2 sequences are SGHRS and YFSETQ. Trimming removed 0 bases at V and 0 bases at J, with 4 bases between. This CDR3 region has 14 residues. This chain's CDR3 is CASSLDGSNQPQHF. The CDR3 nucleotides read TGCGCCAGCAGCTTGGACGGTAGCAATCAGCCCCAGCATTTT.

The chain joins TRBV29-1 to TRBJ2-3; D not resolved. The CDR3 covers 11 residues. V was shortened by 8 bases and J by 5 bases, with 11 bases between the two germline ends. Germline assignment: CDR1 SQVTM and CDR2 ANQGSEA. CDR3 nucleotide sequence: TGCAGCCTTAGACTGGAAGATACGCAGTATTTT. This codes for CSLRLEDTQYF.

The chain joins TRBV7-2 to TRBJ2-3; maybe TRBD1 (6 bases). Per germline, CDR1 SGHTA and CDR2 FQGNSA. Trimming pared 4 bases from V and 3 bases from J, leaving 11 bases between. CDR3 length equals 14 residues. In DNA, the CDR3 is TGTGCCAGCAGCTCACAGGGTTTGACAGATACGCAGTATTTT. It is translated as CASSSQGLTDTQYF.

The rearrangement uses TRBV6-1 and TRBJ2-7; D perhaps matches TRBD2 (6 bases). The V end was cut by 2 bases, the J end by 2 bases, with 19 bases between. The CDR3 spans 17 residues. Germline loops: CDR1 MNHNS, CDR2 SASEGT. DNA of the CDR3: TGTGCCAGCAGTGAATGGGTCGGCAGGGAGGTCACCTACGAGCAGTACTTC. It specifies CASSEWVGREVTYEQYF.

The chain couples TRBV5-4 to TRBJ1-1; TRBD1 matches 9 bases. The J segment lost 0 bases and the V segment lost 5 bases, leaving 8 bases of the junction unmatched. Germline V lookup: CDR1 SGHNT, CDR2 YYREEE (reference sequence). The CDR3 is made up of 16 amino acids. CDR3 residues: CASSSDRGAVNTEAFF. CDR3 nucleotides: TGTGCCAGCAGTTCTGACAGGGGGGCGGTGAACACTGAAGCTTTCTTT.

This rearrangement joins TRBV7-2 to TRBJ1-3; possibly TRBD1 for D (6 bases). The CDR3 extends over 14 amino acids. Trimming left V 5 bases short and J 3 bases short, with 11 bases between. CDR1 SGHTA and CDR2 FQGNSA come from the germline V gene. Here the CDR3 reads CASSRPGVGNTIYF. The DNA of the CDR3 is TGTGCCAGCAGCCGACCAGGGGTTGGAAACACCATATATTTT.

CDR3 region: CASGTLDRSLSWYGYTF. The CDR3 nucleotides are TGTGCCAGCGGCACCTTGGACAGAAGTTTAAGTTGGTATGGCTACACCTTC. The chain combines TRBV7-9 with TRBJ1-2; tentative D call: TRBD1 (6 bases). Per the germline V gene, CDR1 is SEHNR and CDR2 is FQNEAQ (reference sequence). This CDR3 has 17 residues. The V gene lost 8 bases and the J gene lost 5 bases, with 27 bases spanning the gap.

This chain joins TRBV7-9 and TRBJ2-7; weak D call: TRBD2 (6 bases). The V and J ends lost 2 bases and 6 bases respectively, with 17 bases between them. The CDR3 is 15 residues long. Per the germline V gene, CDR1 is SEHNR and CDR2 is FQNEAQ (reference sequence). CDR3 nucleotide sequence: TGTGCCAGCAGCTTAAGGGTGGCGGGGCCGAGCGAGCAGTACTTC. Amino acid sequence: CASSLRVAGPSEQYF.

The CDR3: CSARTPEKLFF. The CDR3 DNA reads TGCAGTGCAAGGACACCTGAAAAACTGTTTTTT. This sequence joins TRBV20-1 and TRBJ1-4, with D perhaps matching TRBD1 (5 bases). Germline lookup yields CDR1 DFQATT and CDR2 SNEGSKA (reference sequence). Trimming shortened V by 6 bases and J by 7 bases, and 9 bases separated the two germline ends. The length of the CDR3 is 11 residues.

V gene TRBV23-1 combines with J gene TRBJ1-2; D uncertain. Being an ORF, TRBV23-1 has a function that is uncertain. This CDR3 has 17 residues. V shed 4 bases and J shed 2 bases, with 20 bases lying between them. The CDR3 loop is CASSRLPGIKWNYGYTF. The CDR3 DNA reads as TGCGCCAGCAGTCGCTTACCCGGGATTAAGTGGAACTATGGCTACACCTTC.

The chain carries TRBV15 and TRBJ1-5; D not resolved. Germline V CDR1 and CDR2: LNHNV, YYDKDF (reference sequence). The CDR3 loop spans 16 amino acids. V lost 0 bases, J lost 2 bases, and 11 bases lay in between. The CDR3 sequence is CATSRDRSRGNQPQHF. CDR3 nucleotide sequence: TGTGCCACCAGCAGAGATCGGAGTCGGGGCAATCAGCCCCAGCATTTT.

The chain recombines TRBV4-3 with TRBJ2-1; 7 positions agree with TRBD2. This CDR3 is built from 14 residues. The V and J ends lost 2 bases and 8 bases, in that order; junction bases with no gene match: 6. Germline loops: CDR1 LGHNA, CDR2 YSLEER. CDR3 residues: CASSQTAGEDEQFF. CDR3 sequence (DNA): TGCGCCAGCAGCCAAACGGCGGGGGAGGATGAGCAGTTCTTC.

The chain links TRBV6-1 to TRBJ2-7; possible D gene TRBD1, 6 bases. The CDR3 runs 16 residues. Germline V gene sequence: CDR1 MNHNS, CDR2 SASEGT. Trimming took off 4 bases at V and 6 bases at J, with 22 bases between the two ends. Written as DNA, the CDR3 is TGTGCCAGCAGTGCTACCATGGGACACAGGGACGCCGAGCAGTACTTC. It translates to CASSATMGHRDAEQYF.